This T cell receptor (beta chain) was retrieved from a study of blood T cell repertoires in COVID-19. Study as a whole: In each case, the material was cDNA or gDNA derived from T cells, B-cell-depleted T cells, or PBMCs.

V lost 3 bases and J lost 7, with 10 bases in between. The length of the CDR3 is 14 residues. In germline, CDR1 is KGHSH, CDR2 LQKENI. TCRdb's copy holds only in-frame clones and misses some; the assay was immunoSEQ multiplex PCR. The data hold roughly 140,000 clones, with around 87% observed a single time. This clonotype was sampled from a woman in her sixties with active or convalescent COVID-19. The material sequenced was peripheral blood. The rearrangement uses TRBV18 and TRBJ1-6, with TRBD1 as a possible D gene (6 bases). The CDR3 coding sequence is TGTGCCAGCTCACCCGGGGGGCTAAATTCACCCCTCCACTTT. Its protein is CASSPGGLNSPLHF.